This entry lists 25 T cell receptor beta chains sequenced from one sample in a study of cytomegalovirus exposure and HLA in healthy donors. Vbeta (60) and Jbeta (13) primers were used in the PCR. Some clones are missing from TCRdb's copy, which holds only in-frame ones; the method was immunoSEQ multiplex PCR. The table records over 150,000 clones, approximately 85% of them present only once. The material sequenced was PBMCs. The receptors were gathered from a man aged 50 to 60 in good health and CMV-seropositive.

The chain carries TRBV7-9 and TRBJ1-4; TRBD1 aligns across 7 bases. V lost 4 bases to trimming and J lost 8 bases; unmatched junction nucleotides: 13. CDR1 SEHNR and CDR2 FQNEAQ come from the germline V gene (reference sequence). The CDR3 runs 16 residues. CDR3 sequence: CASSSGTASLREKLFF. In nucleotides, the CDR3 is TGTGCCAGCAGCTCTGGGACAGCCTCGTTGAGAGAAAAACTGTTTTTT.

The chain couples TRBV30 to TRBJ1-2; D might be TRBD1 (6 bases). CDR1 GTSNPN and CDR2 SVGIG come from the germline V gene (reference sequence). The V end lost 0 bases, the J end lost 7 bases, and 12 bases lay between the germline ends. The CDR3 length is 13 residues. The DNA of the CDR3 is TGTGCCTGGAGTGTAGAGGGGGTGGCTGGCTACACCTTC. Translated, it gives CAWSVEGVAGYTF.

The J gene is TRBJ1-2, the V gene TRBV18; 8 nucleotides agree with TRBD1. With 6 bases clipped from V and 3 bases from J, the junction kept 0 bases outside the gene matches. This CDR3 comprises 12 residues. Germline V CDR1 and CDR2: KGHSH, LQKENI. CDR3 nucleotides: TGTGCCAGCTCGACAGGGGACTATGGCTACACCTTC. Its translation is CASSTGDYGYTF.

In this sample, this clone turned up a few times. This rearrangement joins TRBV4-2 to TRBJ2-1; maybe TRBD1 (6 bases). V was pared by 1 base and J by 8 bases, with 15 bases between. Germline assignment: CDR1 LGHNA and CDR2 YNFKEQ. This CDR3 has 15 residues. The CDR3: CASSQGTGPADEQFF. For the CDR3, the DNA is TGTGCCAGCAGCCAAGGCACAGGGCCAGCGGATGAGCAGTTCTTC.

The gene calls are TRBV6-4 and TRBJ1-2; TRBD1 matches 8 bases. CDR1 and CDR2 from the germline V gene are MRHNA and SNTAGT. The CDR3 consists of 15 residues. V was pared by 3 bases and J by 7 bases, with 10 bases of the junction left unmatched. In DNA, the CDR3 is TGTGCCAGCAGTGATACGAATCAGGGGGCGCGTGGCTACACCTTC. It yields the protein CASSDTNQGARGYTF.

The gene calls are TRBV28 and TRBJ2-1; D might be TRBD2 (5 bases). The length of the CDR3 is 11 residues. The germline V and J ends were trimmed by 5 bases and 9 bases, with 8 bases remaining between them. Germline lookup yields CDR1 MDHEN and CDR2 SYDVKM. The CDR3 DNA is TGTGCCAGCAGTCTCGAGGGTGAGCAGTTCTTC. Its translation: CASSLEGEQFF. Based on the CDR3 plus reference TRBV28 and TRBJ2-1, the full variable domain is DVKVTQSSRYLVKRTGEKVFLECVQDMDHENMFWYRQDPGLGLRLIYFSYDVKMKEKGDIPEGYSVSREKKERFSLILESASTNQTSMYLCASSLEGEQFFGPGTRLTVL.

The chain links TRBV15 to TRBJ1-4; D is unclear. V was cut by 5 bases and J by 0 bases, with 10 bases left in between. CDR3 length equals 15 residues. Germline lookup yields CDR1 LNHNV and CDR2 YYDKDF (reference sequence). The CDR3, as DNA: TGTGCCACCAGCCCCGGGGTTGCAACTAATGAAAAACTGTTTTTT. Its protein product is CATSPGVATNEKLFF.

The chain links TRBV19 to TRBJ2-3; D gene uncertain. Trimming took 5 bases from V and 2 from J, leaving 8 bases between them. Germline V lookup: CDR1 LNHDA, CDR2 SQIVND (reference sequence). The CDR3 loop spans 13 amino acids. The CDR3 protein is CASSPGVTDTQYF. The CDR3 DNA reads as TGTGCCAGTAGTCCCGGAGTCACAGATACGCAGTATTTT. Combining the CDR3 with reference TRBV19 and TRBJ2-3 gives the whole variable domain DGGITQSPKYLFRKEGQNVTLSCEQNLNHDAMYWYRQDPGQGLRLIYYSQIVNDFQKGDIAEGYSVSREKKESFPLTVTSAQKNPTAFYLCASSPGVTDTQYFGPGTRLTVL.

V usage is TRBV5-1 and J usage is TRBJ2-3; D not certain. Germline lookup yields CDR1 SGHRS and CDR2 YFSETQ. This CDR3 region has 14 residues. Between the trimmed V and J ends, which lost 2 bases and 1 base, there was a span of 8 bases. CDR3: CASSLLYRTDTQYF. The CDR3 nucleotides are TGCGCCAGCAGCTTACTATACCGCACAGATACGCAGTATTTT.

The rearrangement uses TRBV19 and TRBJ1-5; 8 bases map to TRBD1. The CDR3 spans 13 residues. Germline CDR1 LNHDA, CDR2 SQIVND (reference sequence). V lost 10 bases to trimming and J lost 1 base; unmatched junction nucleotides: 3. The DNA for the CDR3 is TGTGCCACCAACAGGGGGAGCAATCAGCCCCAGCATTTT. Its translation is CATNRGSNQPQHF. The whole variable domain, filled in from reference TRBV19 and TRBJ1-5, reads DGGITQSPKYLFRKEGQNVTLSCEQNLNHDAMYWYRQDPGQGLRLIYYSQIVNDFQKGDIAEGYSVSREKKESFPLTVTSAQKNPTAFYLCATNRGSNQPQHFGDGTRLSIL.

The CDR3 coding sequence is TGCGCCAGCAGCTTGGAATCTAGCGGGAGCTACGAGCAGTACTTC. Translated, it gives CASSLESSGSYEQYF. This rearrangement joins TRBV5-1 to TRBJ2-7; 10 bases agree with TRBD2. Germline CDR1 is SGHRS and CDR2 is YFSETQ. The CDR3 runs to 15 residues. The ends lost 0 bases at V and 3 bases at J; junction bases unmatched: 3.

This chain connects TRBV6-1 to TRBJ1-5; weak D call: TRBD1 (5 bases). Germline CDR1 is MNHNS and CDR2 is SASEGT. V was cut by 2 bases and J by 6 bases, with 17 bases left in between. There are 16 residues in the CDR3. CDR3 sequence reads: CASSEPLGVRGQPQHF. The CDR3 DNA follows: TGTGCCAGCAGTGAACCTTTAGGGGTCCGAGGTCAGCCCCAGCATTTT.

V usage is TRBV28 and J usage is TRBJ1-2; D might be TRBD1 (5 bases). The CDR3 loop spans 16 amino acids. Germline V gene lookup returns CDR1 MDHEN and CDR2 SYDVKM. The V and J ends lost 4 bases and 3 bases respectively, with 18 bases between them. CDR3 loop: CASSSPGGEGYYGYTF. CDR3 sequence (DNA): TGTGCCAGCAGTTCACCCGGGGGTGAGGGGTACTATGGCTACACCTTC.

V usage is TRBV19 and J usage is TRBJ1-1; D may be TRBD1 (6 bases). Trimming stripped 8 bases from V and 4 bases from J, with 14 bases between. Per germline, CDR1 LNHDA and CDR2 SQIVND (reference sequence). CDR3 size: 13 residues. This CDR3 is CASQQGRLTEAFF. CDR3 bases: TGTGCCAGTCAGCAGGGGCGTCTCACTGAAGCTTTCTTT.

The chain links TRBV2 to TRBJ2-7, with 8 bases fitting TRBD2. This CDR3 contains 15 residues. Germline V lookup: CDR1 SNHLY, CDR2 FYNNEI. V was clipped by 4 bases and J by 2 bases; unmatched bases: 7. The chain's CDR3 is CASSVGSGVTYEQYF. The CDR3 DNA reads TGTGCCAGCAGTGTAGGTAGCGGGGTTACCTACGAGCAGTACTTC.

In its sample, this clone was seen once. DNA of the CDR3: TGTGCCAGCAGCTTACAGGGTTATTCACCCCTCCACTTT. This gives the protein CASSLQGYSPLHF. The chain combines TRBV14 with TRBJ1-6; D may be TRBD1 (6 bases). V lost 5 bases and J lost 8, with 10 bases in between. This CDR3 has 13 amino acids. Per the germline V gene, CDR1 is SGHDN and CDR2 is FVKESK.

The rearrangement uses TRBV18 and TRBJ1-5, with D perhaps matching TRBD1 (5 bases). Germline V gives CDR1 KGHSH, CDR2 LQKENI. The CDR3 consists of 16 residues. Trimming stripped 1 base from V and 0 bases from J, with 10 bases between. CDR3 sequence: CASSPRTQDSNQPQHF. The CDR3, as DNA: TGTGCCAGCTCACCACGGACACAGGATAGCAATCAGCCCCAGCATTTT.

V gene TRBV6-1 combines with J gene TRBJ1-1; possibly TRBD1 for D (6 bases). Germline CDR1 MNHNS, CDR2 SASEGT. V lost 0 bases and J lost 5, with 10 bases in between. The CDR3 length is 14 residues. In DNA, the CDR3 is TGTGCCAGCAGTGAAGCGGGGGCCGAAACTGAAGCTTTCTTT. Its protein product is CASSEAGAETEAFF.

This sequence joins TRBV28 and TRBJ1-5, with a weak D call TRBD1 (6 bases). The CDR3 length is 17 residues. V was clipped by 6 bases and J by 4 bases, with 22 bases between them. Germline CDR1 reads MDHEN; CDR2 reads SYDVKM. In DNA form, the CDR3 reads TGTGCCAGCAGCTTAGTTGCCGCAGGGGCGGCTAATCAGCCCCAGCATTTT. This sequence encodes CASSLVAAGAANQPQHF.

The chain combines TRBV7-3 with TRBJ2-3; D perhaps matches TRBD2 (5 bases). CDR1 is SGHTA, CDR2 FQGTGA, per germline. The CDR3 covers 15 residues. V dropped 5 bases and J dropped 4 bases, with 16 bases sitting between them. CDR3 in amino acids: CASSPTGGSADTQYF. CDR3 DNA sequence: TGTGCCAGCAGCCCTACTGGCGGGTCCGCAGATACGCAGTATTTT.

The J gene is TRBJ2-7, the V gene TRBV30; 11 nucleotides agree with TRBD1. There are 15 residues in the CDR3. Trimming cost V 5 bases and J 3 bases; bases outside gene matches: 9. CDR1 and CDR2 from the germline V gene are GTSNPN and SVGIG (reference sequence). The CDR3 spells CAWGTGGSESYEQYF. The CDR3 DNA reads TGTGCCTGGGGGACAGGGGGAAGCGAAAGCTACGAGCAGTACTTC.

The V and J genes are TRBV2 and TRBJ2-1, with 9 bases identical to TRBD2. Trimming at V came to 8 bases and at J to 8 bases, leaving 10 bases not matched to a gene. Germline V lookup: CDR1 SNHLY, CDR2 FYNNEI. The CDR3 is 14 residues long. CDR3 sequence reads: CASLRGLASHEQFF. The DNA for the CDR3 is TGTGCCAGCCTCCGTGGACTAGCGAGCCATGAGCAGTTCTTC.

The gene calls are TRBV4-3 and TRBJ2-7; 8 bases line up with TRBD1. The length of the CDR3 is 19 residues. With 0 bases clipped from V and 1 base from J, the junction kept 14 bases outside the gene matches. The germline V gene has CDR1 LGHNA and CDR2 YSLEER. Written as DNA, the CDR3 is TGCGCCAGCAGCCAAGATATCCCCAGGGGGCCCAGGAGGTCCTACGAGCAGTACTTC. Its protein product is CASSQDIPRGPRRSYEQYF.

This sequence joins TRBV7-9 and TRBJ2-7, with 11 bases identical to TRBD1. CDR3 length equals 15 residues. V was pared by 1 base and J by 7 bases, with 6 bases of the junction left unmatched. Germline assignment: CDR1 SEHNR and CDR2 FQNEAQ (reference sequence). CDR3 DNA: TGTGCCAGCAGCTTAGTGGGACAGGGGGTGGGTGAGCAGTACTTC. Translated, it gives CASSLVGQGVGEQYF.

The rearrangement uses TRBV7-2 and TRBJ2-5, with 7 bases matching TRBD1. CDR3 size: 16 residues. CDR1 is SGHTA and CDR2 is FQGNSA in the germline V gene. After removal of 3 bases from V and 0 bases from J, the junction contained 7 bases not matched to a gene. As DNA, the CDR3 is TGTGCCAGCAGCTTTGTAGGGGGCTGGAACCAAGAGACCCAGTACTTC. Translation gives CASSFVGGWNQETQYF.